This passage covers 10 T cell receptor beta chains from one sample sequenced in a study of T cells in Graves' hyperthyroidism and ophthalmopathy. Researchers amplified the TCR beta CDR3 regions from RNA transcripts. HTBI primers were used for first-round RT-PCR of the TCR CDR3. Via MiXCR, TCRdb re-called the multiplex PCR reads, giving one row per CDR3 protein. The sample carries over 150,000 distinct CDR3 sequences, roughly 17% recorded once. The specimen sequenced was blood. The receptors shown here come from a woman in her 50s with Graves' hyperthyroidism.

This clonotype was counted at least ten times. V is TRBV3-1 and J is TRBJ2-1; 10 nucleotides line up with TRBD2. Germline assignment: CDR1 LGHDT and CDR2 YNNKEL (reference sequence). The CDR3 runs to 18 residues. V trimming: 2 bases; J trimming: 4 bases; junction bases outside the gene matches: 11. This CDR3 is CASSQNPAGTSAYNEQFF. CDR3 nucleotide sequence: TGTGCCAGCAGCCAAAACCCCGCCGGGACTAGCGCTTACAATGAGCAGTTCTTC.

CDR3 amino acids: CASSLPGSNQPQHF. CDR3 DNA: TGTGCCAGCAGCTTGCCGGGGAGCAATCAGCCCCAGCATTTT. This chain uses TRBV5-5 with TRBJ1-5, with D unclear. Germline CDR1 is SGHKS and CDR2 is YYEKEE (reference sequence). V lost 1 base and J lost 1, with 6 bases in between. CDR3 length: 14 residues.

This clonotype was detected only a few times. V usage is TRBV7-9 and J usage is TRBJ1-5, with a weak D call TRBD1 (5 bases). The V end lost 1 base, the J end lost 7 bases, and 14 bases lay between the germline ends. This CDR3 region has 15 residues. Germline V gene lookup returns CDR1 SEHNR and CDR2 FQNEAQ (reference sequence). The CDR3 coding sequence is TGTGCCAGCAGCTTAGGGGGACTTGGGGCACAGCCCCAGCATTTT. It is translated as CASSLGGLGAQPQHF.

This clonotype has at least ten counts. The chain links TRBV28 to TRBJ2-5; 9 positions match TRBD1. V lost 5 bases, J lost 4 bases, and 5 bases stayed unmatched. The CDR3 consists of 14 residues. Germline-derived CDR1 and CDR2 are MDHEN and SYDVKM. CDR3 amino acids: CASSVPGQGETQYF. CDR3 in DNA: TGTGCCAGCAGTGTGCCGGGACAGGGAGAGACCCAGTACTTC.

This rearrangement joins TRBV20-1 to TRBJ2-1; D not certain. This CDR3 is 13 amino acids long. The germline V and J ends were trimmed by 3 bases and 9 bases, with 15 bases remaining between them. Germline CDR1 and CDR2: DFQATT and SNEGSKA (reference sequence). CDR3: CSASDAEAFEQFF. DNA for the CDR3: TGCAGTGCTAGCGACGCCGAGGCGTTTGAGCAGTTCTTC.

This clonotype was recorded a few times. The V call is TRBV5-1, the J call TRBJ2-5; 12 bases fit TRBD1. The V gene end was trimmed by 0 bases and the J gene end by 4 bases; junction bases not matched to a gene: 7. The CDR3 contains 17 residues. Germline-derived CDR1 and CDR2 are SGHRS and YFSETQ. CDR3 sequence: CASSLEGGQGAVETQYF. The CDR3 nucleotides read TGCGCCAGCAGCTTGGAAGGGGGACAGGGGGCTGTAGAGACCCAGTACTTC.

This rearrangement joins TRBV2 to TRBJ2-7; the D call may be TRBD1 or TRBD2 (5 bases each). Germline CDR1 SNHLY, CDR2 FYNNEI. V gave up 4 bases and J gave up 0 bases, with 13 bases separating them. The CDR3 totals 15 residues. This CDR3 is CASSGDARSSYEQYF. DNA of the CDR3: TGTGCCAGCAGTGGGGACGCAAGAAGCTCCTACGAGCAGTACTTC.

This clonotype was counted a few times. The junction departs from the called germline gene at one end, perhaps through a read error. The J gene is TRBJ1-1, the V gene TRBV2; the D is unclear. Looked up from germline, CDR1 is SNHLY and CDR2 is FYNNEI. This CDR3 spans 11 amino acids. The CDR3 is CAGSEVSEAFF. The DNA for the CDR3 is TGTGCCGGCAGTGAGGTCAGTGAAGCTTTCTTT.

The chain recombines TRBV10-3 with TRBJ2-7, with D possibly being TRBD1 (6 bases). The CDR3 extends over 14 amino acids. In germline, CDR1 is ENHRY, CDR2 SYGVKD. V lost 7 bases and J 2 bases, leaving 15 bases between the germline ends. CDR3 DNA: TGTGCCATCAAGCAGGGGACAAATACCTACGAGCAGTACTTC. Its protein is CAIKQGTNTYEQYF.

This clonotype was counted ten times or more. The rearrangement links TRBV7-6 to TRBJ2-7, with TRBD1 identical over 8 bases. After removal of 2 bases from V and 5 bases from J, the junction contained 8 bases not matched to a gene. Germline V CDR1 and CDR2: SGHVS, FNYEAQ. The CDR3 loop spans 15 amino acids. CDR3 coding DNA: TGTGCCAGCAGCTTAAACGACAGGGGAGGAAACGAGCAGTACTTC. Residues: CASSLNDRGGNEQYF.